A selection of T cell receptor beta chains follows, all from one sample in a study of regulatory T cells in long-lasting Graves disease. One entry per CDR3 protein, called by TCRdb with MiXCR from the multiplex PCR reads. The sample shows around 400,000 distinct CDR3 sequences, around 15% of them seen only once. The sequencing here drew on peripheral blood mononuclear cells (PBMCs), taken at new diagnosis, from a patient treated with antithyroid drugs. The receptor source for this set is a female donor with Graves disease. Both conserved end residues are part of each CDR3.

TRBV4-1	TRBJ2-2	CASSLGRKAGFTGELFF
TRBV7-9	TRBJ1-2	CASSLTPDRHYGYTF
TRBV7-2	TRBJ2-3	CARGGPTDTQYF
TRBV25-1	TRBJ1-1	CASSKGGMTEAFF
TRBV7-9	TRBJ2-7	CASSPSPGQGSYEQYF
TRBV19	TRBJ1-5	CASSTGITFDQPQHF
TRBV2	TRBJ2-1	CASSFTVTNEQFF
TRBV4-2	TRBJ2-7	CASSQLLSYEQYF
TRBV7-2	TRBJ2-1	CASSSRPAGGPYNEQFF
TRBV30	TRBJ1-5	CAWSVQGVRQPQHF
TRBV5-5	TRBJ2-7	CASSFGWTGNYEQYF
TRBV20-1	TRBJ1-1	CSARGGSVEAFF
TRBV3-1	TRBJ2-2	CASSPSRANTGELFF
TRBV19	TRBJ1-2	CASSIGPLVDGYTF
TRBV20-1	TRBJ2-2	CSAREGGSNTGELFF
TRBV12-3/TRBV12-4	TRBJ2-3	CASSSGTGDTDTQYF
TRBV4-2	TRBJ2-5	CASSQERGTRSGGETQYF
TRBV6-1	TRBJ1-2	CASIPNGQGNYGYTF
TRBV29-1	TRBJ2-2	CSGGQGPTGELFF
TRBV18	TRBJ2-1	CASSAQLAGAYNEQFF
TRBV3-1	TRBJ2-3	CASSLLAGAGDTQYF
TRBV18	TRBJ2-7	CASSPPKGQGSEQYF
TRBV5-6	TRBJ2-1	CASSLAMVHEQFF
TRBV10-1	TRBJ2-1	CASSSRVHNEQFF
TRBV18	TRBJ2-5	CASSPPEGGETQYF
TRBV5-1	TRBJ1-1	CASSAPDPRTEAFF
TRBV6-1	TRBJ1-3	CASRVGSAGNTISF
TRBV20-1	TRBJ2-7	CSAETPGAGLYEQYF
TRBV27	TRBJ1-2	CASSLSLSSMGYTF
TRBV20-1	TRBJ2-3	CSARDETSGGPDTQYF
TRBV7-3	TRBJ2-1	CASSSDRLNEQFF
TRBV5-6	TRBJ1-3	CASSLDRAFSGSTIYF
TRBV30	TRBJ2-3	CAWSVLGQVSTDTQYF
TRBV7-9	TRBJ2-7	CASSQEDSRGSYEQYF
TRBV3-1	TRBJ2-7	CASSRGRGYEQYF
TRBV6-2/TRBV6-3	TRBJ1-2	CASSYSANYGYTF
TRBV6-1	TRBJ1-2	CASNTGTGRGARNYGYTF
TRBV10-3	TRBJ2-1	CAISESSGTSLFNEQFF
TRBV6-1	TRBJ2-1	CASRVGYGESSYNEQFF
TRBV6-1	TRBJ1-5	CASRRHPYSNQPQHF
TRBV7-2	TRBJ2-5	CASSYLLAEDRETQYF
TRBV28	TRBJ2-7	CASSLTSATSSYEQYF
TRBV20-1	TRBJ2-3	CSARDRPRLYWARTDTQYF
TRBV9	TRBJ2-5	CASSGGNQETQYF
TRBV15	TRBJ2-7	CATSKGRGANEQYF